This passage covers 19 T cell receptor beta chains from one sample sequenced in a study of blood T cells in healthy people across ages. The authors ran a second PCR of 7 to 11 cycles using a sample-barcoded 5' primer and a J-beta primer mix. MiXCR was run by TCRdb on the 5' RACE reads, yielding one entry per CDR3 protein. Of 850,000 to 1,000,000 distinct CDR3 sequences in the sample, about 48% were seen once. The specimen sequenced was blood. The source of these receptors is a man younger than 40 in good health.

The V gene is TRBV12-3 or TRBV12-4, the J gene TRBJ1-2, with no clear D. CDR3 length equals 13 residues. The V gene lost 6 bases and the J gene lost 12 bases, with 20 bases spanning the gap. The CDR3 reads CASSWRDLGGHTF. In DNA, the CDR3 is TGTGCCAGCAGCTGGCGGGATTTGGGAGGCCACACCTTC.

Of note for this clonotype: Possible read error: a much larger clone is one base away. This sequence joins TRBV7-2 and TRBJ2-7; 8 nucleotides match TRBD2. V gave up 3 bases and J gave up 11 bases; unmatched junction bases: 3. Germline V gives CDR1 SGHTA, CDR2 FQGNSA. This CDR3 region has 11 residues. For the CDR3, the DNA is TGTGCCAGCAGCTTGGGACTAGTGAAGTACTTC. Encoded protein: CASSLGLVKYF.

This chain joins TRBV4-2 and TRBJ1-4; 7 nucleotides line up with TRBD1. Germline CDR1 reads LGHNA; CDR2 reads YNFKEQ. The J segment lost 5 bases and the V segment lost 1 base, leaving 4 bases of the junction unmatched. The CDR3 covers 15 residues. The CDR3: CASSQGSGGNEKLFF. DNA for the CDR3: TGTGCCAGCAGCCAAGGATCAGGGGGGAATGAAAAACTGTTTTTT.

The chain is built from TRBV11-1 and TRBJ2-1; TRBD1 agrees at 7 bases. The germline CDR1 and CDR2 sequences are SGHAT and FQDESV (reference sequence). The CDR3 sequence is 14 residues long. With 8 bases clipped from V and 9 bases from J, the junction kept 13 bases outside the gene matches. CDR3 DNA sequence: TGTGCCAGCGGCCCCCCCCAGGGGGTACGTGAGCAGTTCTTC. This gives the protein CASGPPQGVREQFF. The complete variable domain, with remaining parts taken from reference TRBV11-1 and TRBJ2-1, reads EAEVAQSPRYKITEKSQAVAFWCDPISGHATLYWYRQILGQGPELLVQFQDESVVDDSQLPKDRFSAERLKGVDSTLKIQPAELGDSAMYLCASGPPQGVREQFFGPGTRLTVL.

This clonotype was detected many times. This rearrangement joins TRBV27 to TRBJ2-7, with D perhaps matching TRBD1 (6 bases). In germline, CDR1 is MNHEY, CDR2 SMNVEV (reference sequence). CDR3 length: 14 residues. Trimming removed 4 bases from V and 2 bases from J, with 12 bases in between. The CDR3, as DNA: TGTGCCAGCAGTTACCGGGACAAGACCTACGAGCAGTACTTC. Amino acids: CASSYRDKTYEQYF.

On this clonotype itself: One base away lies a much larger clone, so this may be a sequencing read error. The chain employs TRBV5-5 and TRBJ2-7; no firm D call. The CDR3 has 15 residues. Germline CDR1 is SGHKS and CDR2 is YYEKEE (reference sequence). Trimming shortened V by 2 bases and J by 3 bases, and 15 bases separated the two germline ends. The CDR3 sequence: CASSLIADAHYEQYF. The CDR3 bases are TGTGCCAGCAGCTTAATCGCCGATGCGCACTACGAGCAGTACTTC.

The rearrangement links TRBV7-2 to TRBJ2-5; no clear D gene. The CDR3 has 14 amino acids. The germline gives CDR1 SGHTA, CDR2 FQGNSA. V was cut by 5 bases and J by 5 bases, with 15 bases left in between. The CDR3 DNA follows: TGTGCCAGCAGCCCGAATGCTTTTAGGGAGACCCAGTACTTC. Its protein product is CASSPNAFRETQYF.

This chain connects TRBV7-6 to TRBJ2-7, with 7 bases lining up with TRBD1. CDR1 is SGHVS, CDR2 FNYEAQ, per germline. This CDR3 is built from 14 residues. With 5 bases clipped from V and 6 bases from J, the junction kept 10 bases outside the gene matches. The DNA of the CDR3 is TGTGCCAGCAGCCCCCAGACAGGGATAACCGAGCAGTACTTC. Protein: CASSPQTGITEQYF.

Points on this clonotype: Being one base from a much bigger clone, this may be a read error. V gene TRBV29-1 combines with J gene TRBJ2-5; no firm D call. In germline, CDR1 is SQVTM, CDR2 ANQGSEA. The CDR3 spans 12 residues. CDR3 amino acids: CGVPGFQETQYF. The DNA of the CDR3 is TGCGGGGTTCCCGGGTTCCAAGAGACCCAGTACTTC.

This clonotype has ten or more counts. The rearrangement joins TRBV20-1 to TRBJ2-1; D is unresolved. The V end was cut by 0 bases, the J end by 2 bases, with 11 bases between. CDR1 is DFQATT and CDR2 is SNEGSKA in the germline V gene (reference sequence). The CDR3 length is 15 residues. This CDR3 reads CSAREPVAPYNEQFF. In DNA form, the CDR3 reads TGCAGTGCTAGAGAACCGGTGGCTCCCTACAATGAGCAGTTCTTC.

This clonotype occurred a few times. The chain is built from TRBV27 and TRBJ1-2; 9 bases align to TRBD1. Germline trimming cut 3 bases from V and 7 bases from J; bases unmatched to any gene: 9. CDR1 is MNHEY, CDR2 SMNVEV, per germline (reference sequence). The CDR3 spans 15 residues. The CDR3 loop reads CASSFEGQGLRGYTF. The CDR3, as DNA: TGTGCCAGCAGTTTTGAGGGACAGGGCCTCCGTGGCTACACCTTC.

There are a few counts of this clonotype. This rearrangement joins TRBV5-5 to TRBJ2-7; no definite D call. Gene TRBJ2-5 matches the end of the DNA better, so the J call may be wrong. Germline CDR1 and CDR2: SGHKS and YYEKEE (reference sequence). The CDR3 runs to 11 residues. This CDR3 reads CASNVVETQYF. The CDR3 DNA is TGTGCCAGCAACGTCGTGGAGACCCAGTACTTC.

This clonotype was counted a few times. The rearrangement uses TRBV10-3 and TRBJ2-3; no clear D. The CDR3 runs to 14 residues. Trimming left V 1 base short and J 4 bases short, with 9 bases between. The V gene's germline CDR1 is ENHRY and CDR2 SYGVKD. The CDR3 region has the DNA TGTGCCATCAGTGAGTTAGCCCTCGCAGATACGCAGTATTTT. It codes for CAISELALADTQYF.

This clonotype has ten or more counts. This rearrangement joins TRBV2 to TRBJ2-1; 7 positions agree with TRBD1. The V segment lost 6 bases and the J segment 0 bases; nucleotides outside the gene matches: 5. Germline values: CDR1 SNHLY, CDR2 FYNNEI. There are 15 residues in the CDR3. The CDR3 loop is CASRIQGSSYNEQFF. The CDR3 bases are TGTGCCAGCAGGATACAGGGGAGCTCCTACAATGAGCAGTTCTTC.

The chain links TRBV9 to TRBJ2-1, with 8 bases aligning to TRBD2. Germline CDR1 reads SGDLS; CDR2 reads YYNGEE. Losses at the gene ends were 0 bases for V and 6 bases for J; bases not matched to a gene: 2. This CDR3 region has 14 residues. For the CDR3, the DNA is TGTGCCAGCAGCGTAGCTGGGACTAGCAATGAGCAGTTCTTC. Translating gives CASSVAGTSNEQFF.

This clonotype was observed a handful of times. This chain joins TRBV2 and TRBJ2-7; perhaps TRBD1 as D (5 bases). Germline-derived CDR1 and CDR2 are SNHLY and FYNNEI. The CDR3 is 15 residues long. V dropped 1 base and J dropped 2 bases, with 12 bases sitting between them. In DNA, the CDR3 is TGTGCCAGCAGTGAAGGCCCAGGGCCTCCCTACGAGCAGTACTTC. As protein: CASSEGPGPPYEQYF.

In the case of this clonotype: A read error may account for a junction end that differs from germline. The J gene is TRBJ2-3, the V gene TRBV12-3 or TRBV12-4, with D perhaps matching TRBD2 (6 bases). This CDR3 region has 16 residues. CDR3 in amino acids: CASSLAPSVRADAQYF. The CDR3 bases are TGTGCCAGCAGTTTGGCTCCTAGCGTCAGGGCAGATGCGCAGTATTTT.

A few counts support this clonotype. The J gene is TRBJ2-1, the V gene TRBV7-8; perhaps TRBD2 as D (6 bases). Deletions cut 5 bases from V and 9 bases from J, with 14 bases between. CDR1 is SGHVS, CDR2 FQNEAQ, per germline. The CDR3 covers 13 residues. CDR3 in amino acids: CASSPLGGIEQFF. The CDR3 DNA is TGTGCCAGCAGCCCACTTGGAGGGATTGAGCAGTTCTTC.

J is TRBJ1-2 and V is TRBV7-9; D is unresolved. The CDR3 contains 13 residues. Germline CDR1 reads SEHNR; CDR2 reads FQNEAQ (reference sequence). Trimming took 0 bases from V and 7 from J, leaving 9 bases between them. CDR3 nucleotides: TGTGCCAGCAGCTTAGCTCTGCTGGGTGGCTACACCTTC. The encoded protein is CASSLALLGGYTF. Full variable domain (missing parts from reference TRBV7-9 and TRBJ1-2): DTGVSQNPRHKITKRGQNVTFRCDPISEHNRLYWYRQTLGQGPEFLTYFQNEAQLEKSRLLSDRFSAERPKGSFSTLEIQRTEQGDSAMYLCASSLALLGGYTFGSGTRLTVV.